This is a list of T cell receptor beta chains from one sample in a study of blood T cell repertoires in COVID-19. TCRdb's table, derived via immunoSEQ multiplex PCR, lists solely in-frame clones and lacks some. The table records fewer than 250,000 clones, 80% to 90% of them present only once. The sample comprised PBMCs or T cells enriched from blood (not recorded which). These receptors were obtained from a woman in her 50s with acute COVID-19. The CDR3 runs from the conserved cysteine through the conserved F or W. D genes are given only for firm matches. Size is omitted from some rows. Given values are once, few, many or a class for expanded clones.

>TRBJ2-1|TRBD1|TRBV18|-
TGTGCCAGCTCACCCGGGACAGGGGCTTACAATGAGCAGTTCTTC
CASSPGTGAYNEQFF
>TRBJ1-2|-|TRBV28|-
TGTGCCAGCAGTCCCCCGGTAGGGGTCGCCCCTCATGGCTACACCTTC
CASSPPVGVAPHGYTF
>TRBJ1-1|TRBD1|TRBV4-3|-
TGCGCCAGCAGCCAGGGACAGAGGACTGAAGCTTTCTTT
CASSQGQRTEAFF
>TRBJ2-1|TRBD1|TRBV5-4|-
TGTGCCAGCAGCCTTAGACAGGGGCAAGTAGCTTACAATGAGCAGTTCTTC
CASSLRQGQVAYNEQFF
>TRBJ2-1|TRBD2|TRBV4-1|-
TGCGCCAGCAGCCCCACCGGCGGGAGGACGTACAATGAGCAGTTCTTC
CASSPTGGRTYNEQFF
>TRBJ1-3|-|TRBV12-3/TRBV12-4|-
TGTGCCAGCAGTTTGGGGGCCCTCAACACCATATATTTT
CASSLGALNTIYF
>TRBJ2-2|-|TRBV5-1|-
TGCGCCAGCAGTGGGGAGGTTGTCGCCGGGGAGCTGTTTTTT
CASSGEVVAGELFF
>TRBJ1-5|TRBD1|TRBV28|-
TGTGCCAGCAGTTTGTTCCGGGACAGTTTCAATCAGCCCCAGCATTTT
CASSLFRDSFNQPQHF
>TRBJ1-2|-|TRBV5-4|-
TGTGCCAGCAGCTTAGAGGGTACAAGGGGCTACACCTTC
CASSLEGTRGYTF
>TRBJ1-3|-|TRBV5-5|-
TGTGCCAGCAGCTTGTCCTGGCGGATCTCTGGAAACACCATATATTTT
CASSLSWRISGNTIYF
>TRBJ2-5|TRBD2|TRBV19|once
TGTGCCAGTAATACAGCGGGAGAGGGGGAGACCCAGTACTTC
CASNTAGEGETQYF
>TRBJ1-4|-|TRBV27|-
TGTGCCAGCAGTTGGGGTGGGAGGGAAAAACTGTTTTTT
CASSWGGREKLFF
>TRBJ2-3|-|TRBV18|-
TGTGCCAGCTCGCCCGGCGTACTAGGCGGTCCAGATACGCAGTATTTT
CASSPGVLGGPDTQYF
>TRBJ2-7|-|TRBV18|many
TGTGCCAGCTCACCTGGTTATGCGGGAAGCGACGAGCAGTACTTC
CASSPGYAGSDEQYF
>TRBJ2-7|TRBD1|TRBV29-1|-
TGCAGCGCCCTCATATGGGACAGCCAGAGCTCCTACGAGCAGTACTTC
CSALIWDSQSSYEQYF
>TRBJ1-5|TRBD1|TRBV19|-
TGTGCCAGTAGTGCAACCCAGGGGGCCCAGCCCCAGCATTTT
CASSATQGAQPQHF
>TRBJ2-1|-|TRBV29-1|-
TGCAGCGTTGTCCTCCGCGACTACAATGAGCAGTTCTTC
CSVVLRDYNEQFF
>TRBJ2-3|-|TRBV10-3|-
TGTGCCATCGAGTCTAGCGGCACAGATACGCAGTATTTT
CAIESSGTDTQYF
>TRBJ1-5|-|TRBV19|-
TGTGCCAGTAGTATAGGAGGGGGTAGCAATCAGCCCCAGCATTTT
CASSIGGGSNQPQHF
>TRBJ2-3|TRBD1|TRBV5-1|-
TGCGCCAGCAGCCCGCGGACAGGGGGCGTTACAGATACGCAGTATTTT
CASSPRTGGVTDTQYF
>TRBJ2-7|TRBD2|TRBV4-2|once
TGTGCCAGCAGCCAAGATTTGACTAGCGGGATCTACGAGCAGTACTTC
CASSQDLTSGIYEQYF
>TRBJ1-2|-|TRBV11-2|-
TGTGCCAGCAGAGAAACGGGAATAACGGGCTATGGCTACACCTTC
CASRETGITGYGYTF